This T cell receptor beta chain was sequenced for a study of blood T cell repertoires in COVID-19. Trimming removed 0 bases from V and 9 bases from J; junction bases left unmatched: 11. This CDR3 is built from 16 residues. Looked up from germline, CDR1 is GTSNPN and CDR2 is SVGIG (reference sequence). Per the study methods: Quantification of nucleated cells was approximated via reference gene primer amplification. The repertoire was sequenced with immunoSEQ multiplex PCR; TCRdb's copy has only in-frame clones and lacks some. That table supplies the V and J calls and clone size; D and trimming were determined from the DNA. This table has more than 300,000 clones, about 90% appearing once. Patients from Seattle were sampled longitudinally, starting during active infection.

Sequencing was carried out using peripheral blood. The sequence was obtained from a woman aged 65 to 85 with COVID-19, enrolled during active disease. V and J are TRBV30 and TRBJ2-1, with 10 bases identical to TRBD2. CDR3 DNA: TGTGCCTGGAGTGTACAGGGCCTAGCGGGAGTTGGTGAGCAGTTCTTC. Protein: CAWSVQGLAGVGEQFF.